This T cell receptor beta chain emerged from a study of cytomegalovirus exposure and HLA in healthy donors. The study ran its PCR with 60 Vbeta and 13 Jbeta primers. Repertoires were generated with immunoSEQ multiplex PCR, while TCRdb's copy carries only in-frame clones and drops some. The sample carries over 150,000 clones, 77% recorded once. Germline CDR1 SGHTA, CDR2 FQGNSA. The ends were cut back, 2 bases at V and 7 bases at J, with 23 bases in the middle. CDR3 length: 17 amino acids. The sample was PBMCs. The rearrangement links TRBV7-2 to TRBJ1-2; TRBD1 is a possible D gene (5 bases). This clonotype was sampled from a woman aged 55-69 years in good health and CMV-seropositive. The CDR3 coding sequence is TGTGCCAGCAGCTTAAATGATAGGTCAGGGAGGTCGGTTGGCTACACCTTC. As protein: CASSLNDRSGRSVGYTF.